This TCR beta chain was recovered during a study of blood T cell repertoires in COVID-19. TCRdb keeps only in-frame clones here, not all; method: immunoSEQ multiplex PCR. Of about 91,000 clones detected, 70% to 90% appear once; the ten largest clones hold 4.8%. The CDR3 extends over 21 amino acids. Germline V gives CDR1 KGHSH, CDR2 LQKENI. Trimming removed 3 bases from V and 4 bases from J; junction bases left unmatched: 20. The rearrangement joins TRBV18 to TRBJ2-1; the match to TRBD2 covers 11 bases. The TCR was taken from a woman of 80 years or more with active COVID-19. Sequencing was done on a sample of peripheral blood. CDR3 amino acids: CASSPEMIGAQRTSGYNEQFF. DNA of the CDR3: TGTGCCAGCTCACCGGAAATGATAGGGGCGCAACGGACTAGCGGGTACAATGAGCAGTTCTTC.